This T cell receptor beta chain is from a study of blood T cell repertoires in COVID-19. For the study at large: The samples span acute and convalescent COVID-19 from the United States, Italy and Spain. Sample material is recorded as cDNA or gDNA derived from T cells, B-cell-depleted T cells, or PBMCs.

Original processing notes: Nucleated cell number was recorded as an estimate derived from reference gene primer amplification. The method was immunoSEQ multiplex PCR; TCRdb's version includes in-frame clones alone and lacks a portion of them. The DNA was the basis for D and trimming; V, J and clone size are from that table. The data contain roughly 250,000 clones, 75% to 90% of them singletons. The CDR3 extends over 13 amino acids. Germline V CDR1 and CDR2: KGHSH, LQKENI. With 6 bases clipped from V and 4 bases from J, the junction kept 4 bases outside the gene matches. Material: peripheral blood. J is TRBJ2-3 and V is TRBV18; 7 nucleotides line up with TRBD1. The clonotype was recovered from a woman in her fifties or sixties with active or convalescent COVID-19. The CDR3: CASSAGGPDTQYF. The CDR3 DNA reads TGTGCCAGCTCCGCAGGGGGTCCAGATACGCAGTATTTT.